This T cell receptor (beta chain) was identified in a study of shared clonotypes between healthy human individuals. Study at large: The plates for each donor numbered three CD4 naive, three CD4 memory, two CD8 naive and one CD8 memory.

This clone was recorded only once. The naive CD8 subset, CD45RO-negative cells positively selected for CCR7, excluded terminally differentiated effector memory CD45RA+ cells. The J segment lost 5 bases and the V segment lost 4 bases, leaving 4 bases of the junction unmatched. The length of the CDR3 is 15 residues. CDR1 and CDR2 (germline): SEHNR, FQNEAQ (reference sequence). Per the authors' pipeline: ImmunoSEQ gave junction-only sequences without quality scores, so filtering differed. Sequenced by immunoSEQ multiplex PCR; TCRdb stores in-frame clones only, minus some. That table gives V, J and clone size, and the DNA gave D and trimming. Of about 820,000 clones in the sample, nearly 95% are singletons; the top ten hold around 24%.

The rearrangement links TRBV7-9 to TRBJ2-3; 12 positions agree with TRBD2. The sequencing input was naive CD8+ T cells sorted from blood. The clonotype comes from a man aged 25 to 40 in good health. The CDR3 nucleotides are TGTGCCAGCAGCTCAGGACTAGCGGGGAAAGATACGCAGTATTTT. Translating gives CASSSGLAGKDTQYF.